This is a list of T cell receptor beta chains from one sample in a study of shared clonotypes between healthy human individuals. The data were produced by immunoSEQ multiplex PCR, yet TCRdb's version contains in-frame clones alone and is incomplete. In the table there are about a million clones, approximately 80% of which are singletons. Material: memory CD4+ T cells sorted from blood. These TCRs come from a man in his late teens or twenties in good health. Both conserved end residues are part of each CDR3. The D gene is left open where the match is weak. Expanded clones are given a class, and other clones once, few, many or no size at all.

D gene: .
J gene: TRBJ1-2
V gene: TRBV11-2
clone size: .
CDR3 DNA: TGTGCCAGCAGCTTAGTGGGGGGGCTTGGCTACACCTTC
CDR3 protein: CASSLVGGLGYTF

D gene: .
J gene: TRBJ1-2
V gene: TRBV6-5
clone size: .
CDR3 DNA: TGTGCCAGCAGTTACTCGACTCCCTATGGCTACACCTTC
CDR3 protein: CASSYSTPYGYTF

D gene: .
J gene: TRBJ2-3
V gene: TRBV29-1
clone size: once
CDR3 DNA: TGCAGCGTTGAAATCACTACACGGGGCAGTACGCAGTATTTT
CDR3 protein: CSVEITTRGSTQYF

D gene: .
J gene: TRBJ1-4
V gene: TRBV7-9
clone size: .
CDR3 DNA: TGTGCCAGCAGCTTAGGAGGCCAGGCGGTGGGAACTAATGAAAAACTGTTTTTT
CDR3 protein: CASSLGGQAVGTNEKLFF

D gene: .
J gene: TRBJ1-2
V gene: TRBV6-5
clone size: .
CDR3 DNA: TGTGCCAGCAGTTACTCGCAGGGTTCGGGTGGCTACACCTTC
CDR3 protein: CASSYSQGSGGYTF

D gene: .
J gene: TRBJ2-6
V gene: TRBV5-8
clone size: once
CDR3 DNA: TGTGCCAGCAGCTTGTTGCTCGGGGGGGCCAACGTCCTGACTTTC
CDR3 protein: CASSLLLGGANVLTF

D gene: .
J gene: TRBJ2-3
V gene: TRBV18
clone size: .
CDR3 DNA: TGTGCCAGCTCATCGGACCGCACAGATACGCAGTATTTT
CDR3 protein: CASSSDRTDTQYF

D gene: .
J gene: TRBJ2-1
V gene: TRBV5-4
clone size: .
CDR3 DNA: TGTGCCAGCAGCTTGTCTCCGACAGCTTCCTACAATGAGCAGTTCTTC
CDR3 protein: CASSLSPTASYNEQFF

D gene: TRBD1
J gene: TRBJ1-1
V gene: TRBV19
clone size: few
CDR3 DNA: TGTGCCAGTAGTTTGGGACAGGGTTTCACTGAAGCTTTCTTT
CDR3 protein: CASSLGQGFTEAFF

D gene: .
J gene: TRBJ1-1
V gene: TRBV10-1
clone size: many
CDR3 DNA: TGCGCCAGCAGCGCTCAGGGGATTGGCACTGAAGCTTTCTTT
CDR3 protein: CASSAQGIGTEAFF

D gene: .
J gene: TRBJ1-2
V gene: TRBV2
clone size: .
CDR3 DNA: TGTGCCAGCAGTGAATTCACCCACAGAGACGCTAACTATGGCTACACCTTC
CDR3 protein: CASSEFTHRDANYGYTF

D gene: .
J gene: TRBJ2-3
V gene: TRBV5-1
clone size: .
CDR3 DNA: TGCGCCAGCAGCTTGGAGGGAGCGGATTCTAGCACAGATACGCAGTATTTT
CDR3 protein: CASSLEGADSSTDTQYF

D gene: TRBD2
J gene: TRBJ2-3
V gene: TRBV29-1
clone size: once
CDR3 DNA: TGCAGCGCCCCGGGACTAGCGGGAGCGGATACGCAGTATTTT
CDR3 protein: CSAPGLAGADTQYF

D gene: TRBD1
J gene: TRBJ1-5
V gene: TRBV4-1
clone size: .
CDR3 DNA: TGCGCCAGCAGCCGACTTACAGGGGGCAATCAGCCCCAGCATTTT
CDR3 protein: CASSRLTGGNQPQHF

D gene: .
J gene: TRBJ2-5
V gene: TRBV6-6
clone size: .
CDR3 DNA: TGTGCCAGCAGGATCCTCGCAGGGGAGACCCAGTACTTC
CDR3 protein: CASRILAGETQYF

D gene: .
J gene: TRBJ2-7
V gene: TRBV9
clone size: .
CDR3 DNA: TGTGCCAGCAGCGTAGCTCCTAGCGCGAGAGGCTACGAGCAGTACTTC
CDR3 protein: CASSVAPSARGYEQYF

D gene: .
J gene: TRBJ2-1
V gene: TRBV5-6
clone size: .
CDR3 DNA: TGTGCCAGCAGCCGGGAATTCTACAATGAGCAGTTCTTC
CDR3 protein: CASSREFYNEQFF

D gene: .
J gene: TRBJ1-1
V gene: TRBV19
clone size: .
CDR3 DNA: TGTGCCAGTAGTATAGCCCTTGGAACGGAGGCTTTCTTT
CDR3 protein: CASSIALGTEAFF

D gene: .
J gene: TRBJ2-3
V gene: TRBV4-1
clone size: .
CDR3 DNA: TGCGCCAGCAGCCTCGGGAGAGACACAGATACGCAGTATTTT
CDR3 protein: CASSLGRDTDTQYF

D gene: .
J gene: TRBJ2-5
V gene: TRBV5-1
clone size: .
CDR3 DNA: TGCGCCAGCAGACAAGAAGAGACCCAGTACTTC
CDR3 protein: CASRQEETQYF

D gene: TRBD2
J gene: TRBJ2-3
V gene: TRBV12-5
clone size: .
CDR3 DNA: TGTGCTAGTGGTTTCGCTAGCGGGAGCACAGATACGCAGTATTTT
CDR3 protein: CASGFASGSTDTQYF

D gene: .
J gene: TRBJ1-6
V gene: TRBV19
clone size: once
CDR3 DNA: TGTGCCAGTAGTATGAATGGGGGGCAGAGTTCACCCCTCCACTTT
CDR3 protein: CASSMNGGQSSPLHF

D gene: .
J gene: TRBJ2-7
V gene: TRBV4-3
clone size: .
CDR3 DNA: TGCGCCAGCAGCCAAGATAGGGCAGGGGCGTCGTACGAGCAGTACTTC
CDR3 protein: CASSQDRAGASYEQYF